The 15 T cell receptor beta chains listed next were all sequenced from one sample in a study of beta chain features in type 1 diabetes. Expressed TCRB transcripts were sequenced, since all the RNA that had been isolated was reverse transcribed. Measured with immunoSEQ multiplex PCR; TCRdb has only the in-frame clones, and not every one. The sample has 110,000 to 150,000 clones, around 7% seen once; the top ten hold more than 1.1%. The sample consisted of central memory CD4+ T cells from blood. Receptors were obtained from a woman in her thirties in good health.

This clone was observed a handful of times. Distinct nucleotide sequences in the sample also encode this CDR3. The chain has TRBV5-1 and TRBJ1-2; 8 bases are shared with TRBD1. CDR1 and CDR2 from the germline V gene are SGHRS and YFSETQ. J gave up 6 bases and V 4 bases, and 5 bases lay outside the gene matches. The CDR3 contains 13 residues. The CDR3 DNA reads as TGCGCCAGCAGCCTCGGACAGGGTGATGGCTACACCTTC. Translating gives CASSLGQGDGYTF.

In its sample, this clone was seen many times. This sequence joins TRBV11-2 and TRBJ2-1; D may be TRBD2 (5 bases). The CDR3 has 15 amino acids. Looked up from germline, CDR1 is SGHAT and CDR2 is FQNNGV. The germline V and J ends were trimmed by 3 bases and 5 bases, with 14 bases remaining between them. CDR3 sequence: CASSLRETDDNEQFF. CDR3 coding DNA: TGTGCCAGCAGCTTGAGGGAAACGGACGACAATGAGCAGTTCTTC.

DNA of the CDR3: TGTGCCAGCAGCTTGGCTAGCGGAGCCTACGAGCAGTACTTC. It codes for CASSLASGAYEQYF. V is TRBV7-2 and J is TRBJ2-7; 7 bases map to TRBD2. The CDR3 spans 14 residues. Germline V gene lookup returns CDR1 SGHTA and CDR2 FQGNSA. The J segment lost 2 bases and the V segment lost 3 bases, leaving 4 bases of the junction unmatched. The full variable domain, in which reference TRBV7-2 and TRBJ2-7 provide the parts outside the CDR3, is GAGVSQSPSNKVTEKGKDVELRCDPISGHTALYWYRQSLGQGLEFLIYFQGNSAPDKSGLPSDRFSAERTGGSVSTLTIQRTQQEDSAVYLCASSLASGAYEQYFGPGTRLTVT.

The CDR3 DNA is TGTGCCAGTAGTAGAACCCACAGGATAGCAGAGACCCAGTACTTC. It yields the protein CASSRTHRIAETQYF. The V and J genes are TRBV19 and TRBJ2-5, with TRBD1 as a possible D gene (5 bases). CDR3 length: 15 amino acids. The germline V gene encodes CDR1 LNHDA and CDR2 SQIVND (reference sequence). Trimming stripped 4 bases from V and 4 bases from J, with 16 bases between.

The gene calls are TRBV7-2 and TRBJ1-2; D is perhaps TRBD1 (5 bases). The CDR3 covers 13 residues. The V end was cut by 5 bases, the J end by 4 bases, with 11 bases between. Germline CDR1 reads SGHTA; CDR2 reads FQGNSA. CDR3 residues: CASSQDTLYGYTF. The DNA for the CDR3 is TGTGCCAGCAGCCAGGACACGCTCTATGGCTACACCTTC.

This rearrangement joins TRBV7-2 to TRBJ1-5, with D possibly matching TRBD1 (5 bases). Germline CDR1 is SGHTA and CDR2 is FQGNSA. This CDR3 has 13 residues. The V end lost 6 bases, the J end lost 5 bases, and 11 bases lay between the germline ends. The DNA of the CDR3 is TGTGCCAGCAGTAGACAGTGGGATCAGCCCCAGCATTTT. This encodes CASSRQWDQPQHF.

This clone was counted ten times or more. This chain uses TRBV5-4 with TRBJ2-2; TRBD1 is a possible D gene (5 bases). In germline, CDR1 is SGHNT, CDR2 YYREEE (reference sequence). The length of the CDR3 is 16 residues. V dropped 0 bases and J dropped 0 bases, with 9 bases sitting between them. The CDR3 region has the DNA TGTGCCAGCAGCTTGGCCCCAGGGACGAACACCGGGGAGCTGTTTTTT. This sequence encodes CASSLAPGTNTGELFF.

This clone has just a few counts. This rearrangement joins TRBV2 to TRBJ1-1; 8 bases map to TRBD1. The V gene's germline CDR1 is SNHLY and CDR2 FYNNEI. This CDR3 contains 13 residues. With 1 base clipped from V and 9 bases from J, the junction kept 4 bases outside the gene matches. CDR3 protein: CASSEGQGAQAFF. DNA for the CDR3: TGTGCCAGCAGTGAAGGTCAGGGGGCACAAGCTTTCTTT.

The chain carries TRBV4-3 and TRBJ2-3; 11 bases agree with TRBD2. The CDR3 runs 19 residues. V dropped 1 base and J dropped 2; count of bases not matched to a gene: 11. Germline-derived CDR1 and CDR2 are LGHNA and YSLEER. The CDR3 is CASSQGAYMGLAVTDTQYF. CDR3 DNA sequence: TGCGCCAGCAGCCAAGGTGCTTATATGGGACTAGCGGTCACAGATACGCAGTATTTT.

This clone turned up a few times. J is TRBJ2-3 and V is TRBV6-5; TRBD1 agrees at 8 bases. The CDR3 consists of 15 residues. Germline CDR1 is MNHEY and CDR2 is SVGAGI. Trimming at V came to 2 bases and at J to 7 bases, leaving 8 bases not matched to a gene. CDR3 in amino acids: CASSYVRGRRYTQYF. In nucleotides, the CDR3 is TGTGCCAGCAGTTACGTCAGGGGGCGGAGGTATACGCAGTATTTT.

Comments on this clone: The same CDR3 arises from other DNA sequences in this sample as well. This sequence joins TRBV7-3 and TRBJ2-5, with D tentatively TRBD1 (5 bases). The CDR3 contains 15 residues. The ends were cut back, 1 base at V and 1 base at J, with 10 bases in the middle. The germline V gene encodes CDR1 SGHTA and CDR2 FQGTGA. This CDR3 reads CASSLMGQPQETQYF. The CDR3 DNA reads as TGTGCCAGCAGCTTAATGGGGCAGCCCCAAGAGACCCAGTACTTC.

This clone has ten or more counts. V gene TRBV25-1 combines with J gene TRBJ2-7; 7 bases align to TRBD2. The CDR3 runs to 14 residues. Germline CDR1 and CDR2: MGHDK and SYGVNS. The trim removed 3 bases at V and 3 bases at J, leaving 5 bases unmatched. The CDR3 DNA sequence: TGTGCCAGCAGTGAGTCGCGGGGGTTCTACGAGCAGTACTTC. Its protein is CASSESRGFYEQYF.

The chain combines TRBV15 with TRBJ2-2; D may be TRBD2 (5 bases). CDR1 LNHNV and CDR2 YYDKDF come from the germline V gene (reference sequence). Trimming removed 4 bases from V and 6 bases from J, with 9 bases in between. The CDR3 consists of 13 residues. As DNA, the CDR3 is TGTGCCACCAGCACGGGGAGAGCCGGGGAGCTGTTTTTT. Its protein product is CATSTGRAGELFF.

This clone was seen only a few times. The chain employs TRBV28 and TRBJ2-5; 8 bases fit TRBD1. After removal of 3 bases from V and 4 bases from J, the junction contained 1 base not matched to a gene. Germline lookup yields CDR1 MDHEN and CDR2 SYDVKM. The CDR3 loop spans 13 amino acids. CDR3 in DNA: TGTGCCAGCAGTTTGGACAGGGTAGAGACCCAGTACTTC. Translated, it gives CASSLDRVETQYF.

The table lists this clone with many counts. V is TRBV7-9 and J is TRBJ2-1, with 11 positions matching TRBD1. After removal of 6 bases from V and 7 bases from J, the junction contained 8 bases not matched to a gene. This CDR3 has 15 amino acids. The germline V gene has CDR1 SEHNR and CDR2 FQNEAQ (reference sequence). Here the CDR3 reads CASRRDRGFVNEQFF. The CDR3 DNA reads as TGTGCCAGCAGACGGGACAGGGGGTTCGTAAATGAGCAGTTCTTC.